The source of this T cell receptor (beta chain) is a study of control samples from healthy donors and cancer patients. Assay: immunoSEQ multiplex PCR; the TCRdb copy retains only in-frame clones and omits some. The specimen's table records roughly 190,000 clones. The V end lost 7 bases, the J end lost 3 bases, and 22 bases lay between the germline ends. Per germline, CDR1 SQVTM and CDR2 ANQGSEA. This CDR3 region has 15 residues. This TCR came from a woman in her twenties or thirties in good health. The specimen was blood. V gene TRBV29-1 combines with J gene TRBJ2-7; TRBD1 or TRBD2 may be the D gene (7 bases each). The CDR3 is CSAGGGGGGHYEQYF. In DNA form, the CDR3 reads TGCAGCGCCGGAGGAGGGGGCGGGGGACACTACGAGCAGTACTTC.